This T cell receptor (beta chain) was obtained from a study of cytomegalovirus exposure and HLA in healthy donors. Study overall: Assignment to the Caucasian-associated ancestry cluster applied to more than 75% of the approximately 400 genotyped donors.

Primers: 60 Vbeta forward and 13 Jbeta reverse. Clones were sequenced by immunoSEQ multiplex PCR, and TCRdb holds only the in-frame ones, with some missing. The sample shows some 120,000 clones, roughly four fifths of them seen only once. Concerning this clone itself: Its antigen is not identified.

Study-wide points: Later analysis showed most CMV-associated TCR beta chains appearing HLA-restricted.

CDR1 is SNHLY and CDR2 is FYNNEI in the germline V gene. V lost 6 bases and J 0 bases, leaving 11 bases between the germline ends. The CDR3 has 14 residues. This chain joins TRBV2 and TRBJ1-1; a weak D match, TRBD1 (6 bases). This receptor was identified in a woman in her forties in good health and CMV-seronegative. Specimen: PBMCs. This CDR3 reads CASRVDRLNTEAFF. The CDR3 DNA reads as TGTGCCAGCAGGGTAGACAGGTTGAACACTGAAGCTTTCTTT.